This entry concerns a single TCR beta chain. V shed 0 bases and J 2 bases; nucleotides not matched to a gene: 12. The V gene's germline CDR1 is LNHDA and CDR2 SQIVND (reference sequence). This CDR3 comprises 18 residues. The data derive from a study of shared T cell receptors in the human thymus. Sequenced by immunoSEQ multiplex PCR; TCRdb stores in-frame clones only, minus some. The data show just under 550,000 clones, around three quarters seen once. This sample was shared with a second study, whose subject was human thymus T cells. That paper adds: The donor group consisted of healthy Finnish infants who were having corrective surgery for congenital heart defects. Obtained as resections during corrective heart surgery, the thymus tissue was then studied. Repertoires from thymus and blood appeared to show biased V and J gene usage.

The receptor was derived from a boy younger than two with a congenital heart defect. The sample comprised thymocytes. This rearrangement joins TRBV19 to TRBJ2-7; 8 bases line up with TRBD1. CDR3 protein: CASSIDYSEGQATYEQYF. CDR3 bases: TGTGCCAGTAGTATAGACTACTCCGAGGGACAGGCCACCTACGAGCAGTACTTC. Full variable domain (remainder filled in from reference TRBV19 and TRBJ2-7): DGGITQSPKYLFRKEGQNVTLSCEQNLNHDAMYWYRQDPGQGLRLIYYSQIVNDFQKGDIAEGYSVSREKKESFPLTVTSAQKNPTAFYLCASSIDYSEGQATYEQYFGPGTRLTVT.